This T cell receptor beta chain was retrieved from a study of T cells in Graves' hyperthyroidism and ophthalmopathy. Looking at the study overall: Prior to any treatment, at the point of initial diagnosis, peripheral blood was collected.

Pregnant or lactating patients were excluded, as were those with uncontrolled infection or other autoimmune disease. The study, taken as a whole, reports: Expanded thyroid clonotypes (above 0.001) were mostly also found in blood. By a 13 V-J model, ophthalmopathy was set apart from stable hyperthyroidism.

V was clipped by 6 bases and J by 6 bases; unmatched bases: 10. Germline CDR1 DFQATT, CDR2 SNEGSKA (reference sequence). The CDR3 length is 14 residues. This clonotype was observed at least ten times. Antigen unknown. It was RNA transcripts that yielded the amplified TCR beta CDR3 regions. HTBI primers were employed in a first-round RT-PCR of the TCR CDR3. TCRdb itself ran the multiplex PCR reads through MiXCR, one entry per CDR3 protein. The sample shows 500,000 to 650,000 distinct CDR3 sequences, 15% to 20% of them seen only once. The chain couples TRBV20-1 to TRBJ2-7; TRBD2 matches 11 bases. The TCR comes from a man aged 40-55 years with Graves' ophthalmopathy. The sample comprised blood. The CDR3 region is CSASLLAGEGEQYF. CDR3 DNA sequence: TGCAGTGCCTCTTTACTAGCGGGGGAAGGCGAGCAGTACTTC.